This note documents a single T cell receptor (beta chain) sequence. The sample is drawn from a study of blood T cell repertoires in COVID-19. Original processing methods: Nucleated cell counts were estimated from reference gene primer amplification. Assay used: immunoSEQ multiplex PCR; TCRdb lists only in-frame clones, some missing. V and J calls and clone size are given by that table; D and trimming were obtained from the DNA. The data show under 300,000 clones, roughly 80% seen once. Germline CDR1 SNHLY, CDR2 FYNNEI. Between the trimmed V and J ends, which lost 4 bases and 6 bases, there was a span of 10 bases. CDR3 length: 13 amino acids.

The sequence came from a human donor with COVID-19, enrolled during active disease. The donor label of this sample is uncertain. The chain couples TRBV2 to TRBJ1-5; D is ambiguous. Sample: peripheral blood. The CDR3 loop is CASSGQAPQPQHF. The CDR3 bases are TGTGCCAGCAGTGGCCAGGCGCCTCAGCCCCAGCATTTT.